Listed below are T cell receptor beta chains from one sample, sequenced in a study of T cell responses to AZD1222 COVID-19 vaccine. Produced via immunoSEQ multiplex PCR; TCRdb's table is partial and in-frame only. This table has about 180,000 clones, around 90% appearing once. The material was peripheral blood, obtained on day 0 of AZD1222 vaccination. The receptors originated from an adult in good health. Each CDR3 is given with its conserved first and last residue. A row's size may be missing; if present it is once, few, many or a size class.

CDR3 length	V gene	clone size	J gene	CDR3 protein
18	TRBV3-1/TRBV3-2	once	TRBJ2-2	CASSQRGSGTSNTGELFF
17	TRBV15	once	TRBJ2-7	CATSRGLAGSFSYEQYF
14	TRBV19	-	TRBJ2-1	CASRGTSSYNEQFF
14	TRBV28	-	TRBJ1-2	CASSLGGQVEGYTF
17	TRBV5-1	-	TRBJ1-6	CASSRQPISSYNSPLHF
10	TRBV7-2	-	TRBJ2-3	CASSAGTVVF
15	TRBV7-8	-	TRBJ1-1	CASSSETGMGTEAFF
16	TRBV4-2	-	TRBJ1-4	CASSQDNTGAYEKLFF
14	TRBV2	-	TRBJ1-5	CASSKQGWDQPQHF
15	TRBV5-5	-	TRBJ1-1	CASSGGTGPNTEAFF
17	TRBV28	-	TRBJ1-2	CASSFAGTGGRNYGYTF
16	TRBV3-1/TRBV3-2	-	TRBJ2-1	CASSPLAGGSYNEQFF
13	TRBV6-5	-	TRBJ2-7	CASRKLVYHEQYF
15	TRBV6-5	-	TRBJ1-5	CASSEGRESNQPQHF
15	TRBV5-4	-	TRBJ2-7	CASSPGQGWTYEQYF
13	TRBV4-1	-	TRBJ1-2	CASSQETVYGYTF
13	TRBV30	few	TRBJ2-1	CAWSVSHPNEQFF
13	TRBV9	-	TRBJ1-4	CASSVGVGEKLFF
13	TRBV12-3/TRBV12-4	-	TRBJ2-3	CASIKRLADTQYF
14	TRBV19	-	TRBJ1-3	CASGDRASGNTIYF
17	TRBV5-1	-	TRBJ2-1	CASSSRPEASGRRSQFF
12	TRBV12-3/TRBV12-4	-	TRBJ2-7	CASSPQAYEQYF
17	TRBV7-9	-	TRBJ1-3	CASSSWQGKNSGNTIYF
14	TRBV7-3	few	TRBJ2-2	CASRDDRNTGELFF
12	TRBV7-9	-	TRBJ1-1	CASYLMNTEAFF